This T cell receptor (beta chain) derives from a study of T cell changes during pregnancy in multiple sclerosis. Profiled with immunoSEQ multiplex PCR; TCRdb holds only in-frame clones, not every one. The sample lists tens of thousands of clones, about nine tenths occurring once. The sample was peripheral blood, taken in the third trimester of pregnancy. This receptor was taken from a female donor in good health, enrolled as a control in a pregnancy study.

The CDR3 loop reads CASSRRTATQETQYF. CDR3 sequence (DNA): TGTGCCAGCAGCCGTAGGACAGCTACCCAAGAGACCCAGTACTTC. The rearrangement uses TRBV7-9 and TRBJ2-5, with D possibly being TRBD1 (6 bases). This CDR3 has 15 amino acids. V gave up 5 bases and J gave up 1 base, with 14 bases separating them. Per germline, CDR1 SEHNR and CDR2 FQNEAQ (reference sequence).